One and the same sample provided the 3 T cell receptor beta chains below, sequenced in a study of CD8 T cells in ankylosing spondylitis. A single record per CDR3 protein comes from TCRdb applying MiXCR to the 5' RACE reads. The sample yields some 130,000 distinct CDR3 sequences, 7.3% seen once. What was sequenced was blood, either unsorted or a sorted T cell fraction (not recorded which). The receptors here all came from a female donor with ankylosing spondylitis or in good health (not recorded which).

This clonotype was seen at least ten times. The chain combines TRBV6-5 with TRBJ1-5; D might be TRBD1 (5 bases). Germline CDR1 and CDR2: MNHEY and SVGAGI. Trimming stripped 0 bases from V and 7 bases from J, with 13 bases between. CDR3 length: 15 amino acids. DNA of the CDR3: TGTGCCAGCAGTTACTCGAAATGGGACGGGCAGCCCCAGCATTTT. Translated: CASSYSKWDGQPQHF.

This clonotype occurred many times. This rearrangement joins TRBV28 to TRBJ1-2; 8 bases are a match to TRBD1. The CDR3 is 19 residues long. V lost 5 bases, J lost 1 base, and 18 bases stayed unmatched. Germline CDR1 reads MDHEN; CDR2 reads SYDVKM. The CDR3 loop is CASSNGQGLYLPINYGYTF. CDR3 in DNA: TGTGCCAGCAGTAATGGACAGGGCCTATACCTCCCGATTAACTATGGCTACACCTTC.

This clonotype was counted at least ten times. The gene calls are TRBV5-6 and TRBJ1-2; no clear D gene. V was shortened by 0 bases and J by 6 bases, with 15 bases between the two germline ends. CDR1 is SGHDT and CDR2 is YYEEEE in the germline V gene. This CDR3 spans 15 amino acids. The CDR3 sequence is CASSLGRSGGNGYTF. CDR3 DNA: TGTGCCAGCAGCTTGGGCCGCTCAGGAGGGAATGGCTACACCTTC.